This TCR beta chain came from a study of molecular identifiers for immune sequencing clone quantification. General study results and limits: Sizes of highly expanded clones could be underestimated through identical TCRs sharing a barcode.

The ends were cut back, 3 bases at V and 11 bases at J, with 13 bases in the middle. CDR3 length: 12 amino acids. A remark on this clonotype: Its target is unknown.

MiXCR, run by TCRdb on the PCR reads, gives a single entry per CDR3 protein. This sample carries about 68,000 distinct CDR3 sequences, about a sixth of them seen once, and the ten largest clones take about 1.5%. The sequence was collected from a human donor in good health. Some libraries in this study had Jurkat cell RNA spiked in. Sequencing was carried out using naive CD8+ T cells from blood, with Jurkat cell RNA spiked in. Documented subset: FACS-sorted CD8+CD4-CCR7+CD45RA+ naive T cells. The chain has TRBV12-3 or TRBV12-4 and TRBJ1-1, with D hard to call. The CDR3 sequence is CASSLEVNQAFF. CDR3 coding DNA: TGTGCCAGCAGTTTGGAGGTGAATCAGGCTTTCTTT.